These T cell receptor beta chains were read from a single sample in a study of vaccination and CD4 T cells after COVID-19. MiXCR, applied by TCRdb to the PCR reads, yields one record per CDR3 protein. Of fewer than 25,000 distinct CDR3 sequences listed, around 43% are singletons. Their recognized antigens are unknown. The sample consisted of CD4+ T cells from blood, cultured in vitro. The source is a human donor who had recovered from COVID-19. The CDR3 runs from the conserved cysteine through the conserved F or W. Each record gives: D gene, clone size, J gene, CDR3 length, V gene, CDR3 protein, CDR3 DNA. A D gene is named only where the DNA matches it firmly. Size is stated for part of the rows, as once, few or many counts, or as a class when the clone is expanded.

>.|medium-sized|TRBJ1-2|15|TRBV7-9
CASSQGQSLFYGYTF
TGTGCCAGCAGCCAAGGACAGTCTTTATTCTATGGCTACACCTTC
>.|few|TRBJ1-2|15|TRBV21-1
CASRDQHRGNYGYTF
TGTGCCAGCAGGGACCAACATAGGGGGAACTATGGCTACACCTTC
>.|.|TRBJ1-2|18|TRBV5-5
CASSLAFNSPAGYYGYTF
TGTGCCAGCAGCTTGGCCTTTAACAGCCCGGCAGGGTACTATGGCTACACCTTC
>.|once|TRBJ2-2|17|TRBV7-2
CASSLANRVGSTGELFF
TGTGCCAGCAGCTTAGCCAACAGGGTCGGGAGCACCGGGGAGCTGTTTTTT
>TRBD1|few|TRBJ1-5|15|TRBV19
CASSRPGQINQPQHF
TGTGCCAGTAGCCGACCGGGACAGATCAATCAGCCCCAGCATTTT
>TRBD1|.|TRBJ2-7|15|TRBV6-1
CASSTQSTGVREQYF
TGTGCCAGCAGTACGCAATCCACAGGGGTCCGCGAGCAGTACTTC
>.|.|TRBJ2-7|14|TRBV15
CATSRGLERYEQYF
TGTGCCACCAGCAGAGGGTTAGAACGTTACGAGCAGTACTTC
>.|.|TRBJ2-5|14|TRBV5-1
CASSLIGTSETQYF
TGCGCCAGCAGCTTAATCGGGACGAGTGAGACCCAGTACTTC
>TRBD1|.|TRBJ1-1|18|TRBV12-5
CASGLALGTGGLNTEAFF
TGTGCTAGTGGTTTGGCCCTCGGGACAGGGGGCCTGAACACTGAAGCTTTCTTT
>TRBD2|.|TRBJ2-3|14|TRBV5-6
CASRLGLVQDTQYF
TGTGCCAGCAGGCTCGGACTAGTCCAAGATACGCAGTATTTT
>.|.|TRBJ1-2|14|TRBV4-1
CASSRDSANYGYTF
TGCGCCAGCAGCCGAGACAGTGCTAACTATGGCTACACCTTC
>.|few|TRBJ1-5|14|TRBV10-3
CAISEIGGNQPQHF
TGTGCCATCAGTGAGATTGGGGGCAATCAGCCCCAGCATTTT
>TRBD1|.|TRBJ1-5|14|TRBV6-1
CASRETTGTQPQHF
TGTGCCAGCAGAGAGACGACAGGGACTCAGCCCCAGCATTTT
>.|few|TRBJ2-1|17|TRBV28
CASSSERAPWGYNEQFF
TGTGCCAGCAGTTCAGAGCGGGCCCCGTGGGGCTACAATGAGCAGTTCTTC
>.|.|TRBJ1-2|12|TRBV29-1
CSVRGANYGYTF
TGCAGCGTGCGTGGGGCTAACTATGGCTACACCTTC
>.|.|TRBJ1-1|14|TRBV5-1
CASSLDSGNTEAFF
TGCGCCAGCAGCTTGGATTCAGGGAACACTGAAGCTTTCTTT
>.|few|TRBJ1-2|15|TRBV20-1
CSARLGPLTNYGYTF
TGCAGTGCTCGTCTTGGACCGCTTACTAACTATGGCTACACCTTC
>.|.|TRBJ2-7|12|TRBV20-1
CSAWGGAGQQYF
TGCAGTGCTTGGGGGGGCGCCGGACAGCAGTACTTC
>.|.|TRBJ1-1|13|TRBV28
CAILRGANTEAFF
TGTGCCATCCTCAGGGGCGCTAACACTGAAGCTTTCTTT